The rows below give T cell receptor beta chains drawn from one sample of a study of shared clonotypes between healthy human individuals. The protocol was immunoSEQ multiplex PCR, while the TCRdb copy is restricted to in-frame clones and leaves out a portion. The sample yields about 2 million clones, 85% to 95% seen once. The sequenced sample was naive CD4+ T cells sorted from blood. These receptors were taken from a young man in good health. Both conserved end residues are part of each CDR3. A D gene is named only where the DNA matches it firmly.

TRBV6-6	TRBD1	TRBJ2-7	TGTGCCAGCAGTTATAACAGGGGGCGCGAGCAGTACTTC	CASSYNRGREQYF
TRBV4-1	-	TRBJ1-6	TGCGCCAGCAGCCCCTTAAGCGTTAATTCACCCCTCCACTTT	CASSPLSVNSPLHF
TRBV18	-	TRBJ2-2	TGTGCCGGGGGACTGGACACCGGGGAGCTGTTTTTT	CAGGLDTGELFF
TRBV30	-	TRBJ1-5	TGTGCCTGGAGTCACGGGGGGGACGGCAATCAGCCCCAGCATTTT	CAWSHGGDGNQPQHF
TRBV2	-	TRBJ2-7	TGTGCCAGCAGTGAAGCGCTTCGGGCTACCGAGCAGTACTTC	CASSEALRATEQYF
TRBV15	-	TRBJ1-4	TGTGCCACCAGCAGGGACAGATTTAATGAAAAACTGTTTTTT	CATSRDRFNEKLFF
TRBV6-5	-	TRBJ1-3	TGTGCCAGCAGTTGGGGGGGGATTTCGGGAAACACCATATATTTT	CASSWGGISGNTIYF
TRBV5-1	-	TRBJ2-6	TGCGCCAGCAGCTTGGAGGCAGGGACTGGGGCCAACGTCCTGACTTTC	CASSLEAGTGANVLTF
TRBV28	-	TRBJ2-1	TGTGCCAGTCAGGGCCCACCCTACAATGAGCAGTTCTTC	CASQGPPYNEQFF
TRBV7-7	TRBD2	TRBJ2-2	TGTGCTAGCACCTCCGCGGGAGGAAGCACCGGGGAGCTGTTTTTT	CASTSAGGSTGELFF
TRBV11-2	-	TRBJ2-1	TGTGCCAGCAGCTCCCGCCTCGGGATCGATGAGCAGTTCTTC	CASSSRLGIDEQFF
TRBV9	-	TRBJ2-3	TGTGCCAGCAGCGTAGACTTCGTCACAGATACGCAGTATTTT	CASSVDFVTDTQYF
TRBV18	TRBD2	TRBJ2-5	TGTGCCAGCTCATCGACTAGCGGGGGCCCTAACCAAGAGACCCAGTACTTC	CASSSTSGGPNQETQYF
TRBV5-1	TRBD2	TRBJ2-7	TGCGCCAGCAGCTTGGCCGAATTTGCCGGGACTAGTGCCCCCTACGAGCAGTACTTC	CASSLAEFAGTSAPYEQYF
TRBV2	-	TRBJ2-7	TGTGCCAGCAGGGAGCCTTCCGGCTACGAGCAGTACTTC	CASREPSGYEQYF